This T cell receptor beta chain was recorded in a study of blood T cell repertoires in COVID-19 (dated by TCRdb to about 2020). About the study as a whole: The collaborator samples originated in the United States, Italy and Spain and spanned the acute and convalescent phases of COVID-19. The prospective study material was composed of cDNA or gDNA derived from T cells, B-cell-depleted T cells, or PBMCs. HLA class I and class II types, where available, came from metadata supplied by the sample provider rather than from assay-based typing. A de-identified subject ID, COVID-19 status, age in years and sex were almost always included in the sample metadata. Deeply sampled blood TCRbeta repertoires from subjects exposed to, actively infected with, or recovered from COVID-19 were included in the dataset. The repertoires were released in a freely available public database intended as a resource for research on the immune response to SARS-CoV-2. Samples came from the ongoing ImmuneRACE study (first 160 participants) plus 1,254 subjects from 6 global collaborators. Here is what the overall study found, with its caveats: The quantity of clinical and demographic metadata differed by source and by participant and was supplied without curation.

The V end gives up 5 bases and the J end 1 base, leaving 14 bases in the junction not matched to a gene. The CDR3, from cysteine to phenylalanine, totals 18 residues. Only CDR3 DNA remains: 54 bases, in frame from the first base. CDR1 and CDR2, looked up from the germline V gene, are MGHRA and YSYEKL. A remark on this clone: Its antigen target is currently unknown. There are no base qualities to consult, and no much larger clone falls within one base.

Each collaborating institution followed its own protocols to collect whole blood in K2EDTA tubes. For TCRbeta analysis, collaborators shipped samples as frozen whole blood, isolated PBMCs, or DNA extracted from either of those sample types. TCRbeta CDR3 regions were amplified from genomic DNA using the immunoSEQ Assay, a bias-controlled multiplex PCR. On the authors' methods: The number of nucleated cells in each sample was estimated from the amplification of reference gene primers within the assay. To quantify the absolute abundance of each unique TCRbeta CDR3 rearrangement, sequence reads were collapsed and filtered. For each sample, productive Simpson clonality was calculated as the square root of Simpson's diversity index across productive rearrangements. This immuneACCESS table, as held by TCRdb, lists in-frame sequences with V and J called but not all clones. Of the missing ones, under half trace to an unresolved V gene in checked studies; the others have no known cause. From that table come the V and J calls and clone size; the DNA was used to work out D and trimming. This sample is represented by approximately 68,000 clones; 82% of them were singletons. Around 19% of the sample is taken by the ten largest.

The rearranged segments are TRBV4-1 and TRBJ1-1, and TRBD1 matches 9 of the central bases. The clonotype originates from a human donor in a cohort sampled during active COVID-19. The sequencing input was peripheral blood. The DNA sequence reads TGCGCCAGCAGCGTACCACAGGGGGCGCTTACACCGAACACTGAAGCTTTCTTT. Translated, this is CASSVPQGALTPNTEAFF.